This section outlines one T cell receptor (beta chain) sequence together with its context. These data are taken from a study of blood T cell repertoires in COVID-19. Across the study: Samples came from the United States, Italy and Spain, spanning acute and convalescent COVID-19. PBMCs, B-cell-depleted T cells, or T cells provided the cDNA or gDNA that made up the material.

The CDR3 runs 13 residues. Trimming took 3 bases from V and 5 from J; bases not matched to a gene: 4. In germline, CDR1 is SQVTM, CDR2 ANQGSEA. Per the original methods: Reference gene primer amplification in the assay estimated nucleated cell counts. TCRdb's copy holds only in-frame clones and misses some; the assay was immunoSEQ multiplex PCR. The D gene and trimming were derived from the DNA, and the V and J assignments and clone size from that table. The sample carries under 250,000 clones, roughly nine tenths recorded once. Specimen: peripheral blood. The rearrangement joins TRBV29-1 to TRBJ2-7, with 10 bases fitting TRBD1. The clonotype was recovered from a man in his sixties who had recovered from COVID-19. CDR3 residues: CSVDSTGGDEQYF. CDR3 coding DNA: TGCAGCGTTGATTCGACAGGGGGCGACGAGCAGTACTTC.